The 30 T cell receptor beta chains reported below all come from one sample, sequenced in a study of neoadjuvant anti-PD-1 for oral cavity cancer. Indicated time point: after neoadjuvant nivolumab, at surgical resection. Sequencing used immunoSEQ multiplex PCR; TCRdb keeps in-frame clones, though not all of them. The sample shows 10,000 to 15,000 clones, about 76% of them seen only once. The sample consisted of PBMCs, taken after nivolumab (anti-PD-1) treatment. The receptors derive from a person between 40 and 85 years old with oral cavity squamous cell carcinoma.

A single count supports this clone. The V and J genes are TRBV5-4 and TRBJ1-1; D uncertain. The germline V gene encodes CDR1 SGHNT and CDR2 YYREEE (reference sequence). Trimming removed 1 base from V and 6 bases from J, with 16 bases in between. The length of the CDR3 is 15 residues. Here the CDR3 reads CASSLIGRALAEAFF. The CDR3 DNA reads TGTGCCAGCAGCTTGATAGGCCGGGCCCTGGCTGAAGCTTTCTTT. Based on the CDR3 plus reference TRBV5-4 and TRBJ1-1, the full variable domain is ETGVTQSPTHLIKTRGQQVTLRCSSQSGHNTVSWYQQALGQGPQFIFQYYREEENGRGNFPPRFSGLQFPNYSSELNVNALELDDSALYLCASSLIGRALAEAFFGQGTRLTVV.

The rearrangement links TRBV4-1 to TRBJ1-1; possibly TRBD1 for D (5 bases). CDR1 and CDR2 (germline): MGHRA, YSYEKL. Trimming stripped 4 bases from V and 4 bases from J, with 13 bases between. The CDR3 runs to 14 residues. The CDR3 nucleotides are TGCGCCAGCAGCCGCGGACTGGGGCTCACTGAAGCTTTCTTT. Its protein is CASSRGLGLTEAFF.

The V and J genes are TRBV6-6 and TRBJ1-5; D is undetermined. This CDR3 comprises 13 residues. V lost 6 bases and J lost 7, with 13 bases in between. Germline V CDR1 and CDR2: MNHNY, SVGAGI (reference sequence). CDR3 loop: CASSTMGRQPQHF. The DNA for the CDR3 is TGTGCCAGCAGCACCATGGGTAGGCAGCCCCAGCATTTT.

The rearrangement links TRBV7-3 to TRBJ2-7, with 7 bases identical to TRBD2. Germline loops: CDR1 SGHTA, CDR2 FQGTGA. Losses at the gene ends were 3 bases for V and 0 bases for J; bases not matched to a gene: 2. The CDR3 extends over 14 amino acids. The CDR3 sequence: CASSFGGSSYEQYF. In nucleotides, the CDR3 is TGTGCCAGCAGCTTCGGGGGGAGCTCCTACGAGCAGTACTTC.

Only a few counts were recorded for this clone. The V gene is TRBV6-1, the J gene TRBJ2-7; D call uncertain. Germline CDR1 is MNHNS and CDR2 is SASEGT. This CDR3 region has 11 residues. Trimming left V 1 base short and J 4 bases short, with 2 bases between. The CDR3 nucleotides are TGTGCCAGCAGTGAAGGTTACGAGCAGTACTTC. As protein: CASSEGYEQYF.

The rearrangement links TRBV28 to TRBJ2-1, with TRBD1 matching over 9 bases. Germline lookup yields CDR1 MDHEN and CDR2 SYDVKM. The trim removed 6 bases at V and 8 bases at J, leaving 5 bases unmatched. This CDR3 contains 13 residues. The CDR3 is CASRGQGNHEQFF. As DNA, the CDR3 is TGTGCCAGCAGGGGACAGGGTAACCATGAGCAGTTCTTC.

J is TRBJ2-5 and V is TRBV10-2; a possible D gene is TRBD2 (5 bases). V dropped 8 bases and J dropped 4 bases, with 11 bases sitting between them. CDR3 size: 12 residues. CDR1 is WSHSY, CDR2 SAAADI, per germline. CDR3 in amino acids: CASGGRRETQYF. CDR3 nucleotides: TGCGCCAGCGGAGGACGGAGAGAGACCCAGTACTTC.

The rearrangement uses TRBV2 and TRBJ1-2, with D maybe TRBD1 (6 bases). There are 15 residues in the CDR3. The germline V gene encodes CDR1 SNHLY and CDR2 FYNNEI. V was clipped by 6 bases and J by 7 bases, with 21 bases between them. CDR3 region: CASRRRAGRGSGYTF. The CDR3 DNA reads TGTGCCAGCAGGCGGCGGGCGGGCAGGGGCTCTGGCTACACCTTC.

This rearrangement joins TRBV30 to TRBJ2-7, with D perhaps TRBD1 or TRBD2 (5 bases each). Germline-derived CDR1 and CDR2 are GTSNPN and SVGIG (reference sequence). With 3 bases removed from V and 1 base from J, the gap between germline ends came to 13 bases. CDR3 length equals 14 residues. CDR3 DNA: TGTGCCTGGAGGGTCCCGGGACGGTCCTACGAGCAGTACTTC. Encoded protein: CAWRVPGRSYEQYF.

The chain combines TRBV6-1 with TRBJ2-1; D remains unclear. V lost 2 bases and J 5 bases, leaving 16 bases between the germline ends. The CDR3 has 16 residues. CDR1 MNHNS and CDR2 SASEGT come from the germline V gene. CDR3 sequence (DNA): TGTGCCAGCAGTGAAACGCCCGGGTTGCAGAACAATGAGCAGTTCTTC. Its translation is CASSETPGLQNNEQFF.

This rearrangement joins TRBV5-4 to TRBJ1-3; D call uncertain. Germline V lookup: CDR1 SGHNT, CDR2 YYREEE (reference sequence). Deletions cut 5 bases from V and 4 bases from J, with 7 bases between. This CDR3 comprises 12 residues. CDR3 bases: TGTGCCAGCAGTTCAGACGGAAACACCATATATTTT. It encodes CASSSDGNTIYF.

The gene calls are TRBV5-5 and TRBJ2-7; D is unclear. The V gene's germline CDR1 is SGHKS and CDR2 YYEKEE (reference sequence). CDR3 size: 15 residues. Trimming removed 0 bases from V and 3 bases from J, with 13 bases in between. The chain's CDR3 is CASSLAFNGDYEQYF. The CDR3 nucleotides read TGTGCCAGCAGCTTGGCTTTCAACGGCGACTACGAGCAGTACTTC.

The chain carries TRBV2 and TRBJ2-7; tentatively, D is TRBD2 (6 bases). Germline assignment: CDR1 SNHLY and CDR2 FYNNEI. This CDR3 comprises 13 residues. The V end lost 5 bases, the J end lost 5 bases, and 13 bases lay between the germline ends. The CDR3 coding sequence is TGTGCCAGCAGTCCGGGACTCGAAAACGAGCAGTACTTC. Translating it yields CASSPGLENEQYF.

The CDR3 bases are TGTGCCAGCAGCCGCGGATTCCACTACGAGCAGTACTTC. Encoded protein: CASSRGFHYEQYF. The rearrangement links TRBV27 to TRBJ2-7; D gene uncertain. This CDR3 region has 13 residues. Germline CDR1 MNHEY, CDR2 SMNVEV (reference sequence). Between the trimmed V and J ends, which lost 6 bases and 3 bases, there was a span of 12 bases.

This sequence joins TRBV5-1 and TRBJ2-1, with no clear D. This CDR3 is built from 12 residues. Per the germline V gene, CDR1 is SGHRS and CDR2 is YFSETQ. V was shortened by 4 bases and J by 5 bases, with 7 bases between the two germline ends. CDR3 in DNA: TGCGCCAGCAGCCGTACTGACAATGAGCAGTTCTTC. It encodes CASSRTDNEQFF.

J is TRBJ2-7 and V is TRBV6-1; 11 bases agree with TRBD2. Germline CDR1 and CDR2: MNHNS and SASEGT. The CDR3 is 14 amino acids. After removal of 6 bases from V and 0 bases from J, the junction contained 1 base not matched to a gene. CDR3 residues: CASRLAGGSYEQYF. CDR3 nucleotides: TGTGCCAGCAGGCTAGCGGGGGGCTCCTACGAGCAGTACTTC.

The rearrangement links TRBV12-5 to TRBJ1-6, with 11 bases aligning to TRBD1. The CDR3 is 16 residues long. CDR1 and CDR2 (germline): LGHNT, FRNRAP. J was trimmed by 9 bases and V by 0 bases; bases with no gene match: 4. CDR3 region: CASGLVLGQGGSPLHF. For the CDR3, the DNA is TGTGCTAGTGGTTTGGTACTGGGACAGGGGGGTTCACCCCTCCACTTT.

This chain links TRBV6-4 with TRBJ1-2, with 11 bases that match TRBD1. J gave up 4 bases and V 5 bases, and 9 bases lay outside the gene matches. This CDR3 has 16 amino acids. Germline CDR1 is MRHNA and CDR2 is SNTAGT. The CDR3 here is CASSPWTGGSFYGYTF. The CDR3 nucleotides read TGTGCCAGCAGTCCTTGGACAGGGGGCTCTTTCTATGGCTACACCTTC.

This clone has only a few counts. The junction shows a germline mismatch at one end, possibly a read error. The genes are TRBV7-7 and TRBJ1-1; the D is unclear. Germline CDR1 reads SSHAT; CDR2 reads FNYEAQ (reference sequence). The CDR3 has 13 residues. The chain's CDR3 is CASSLDHGTEAFF. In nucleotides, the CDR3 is TGTGCTAGCAGTTTGGACCATGGGACTGAAGCTTTCTTT.

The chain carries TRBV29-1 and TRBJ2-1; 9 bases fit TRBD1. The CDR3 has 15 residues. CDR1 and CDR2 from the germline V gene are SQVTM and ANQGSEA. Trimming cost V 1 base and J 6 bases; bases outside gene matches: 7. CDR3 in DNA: TGCAGCGTTGAAGGTCCGGGACAGGGTACCAATGAGCAGTTCTTC. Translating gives CSVEGPGQGTNEQFF.

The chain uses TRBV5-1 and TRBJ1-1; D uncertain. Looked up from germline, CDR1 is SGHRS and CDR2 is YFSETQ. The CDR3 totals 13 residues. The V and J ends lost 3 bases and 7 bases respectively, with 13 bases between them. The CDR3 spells CASSSQGSGEAFF. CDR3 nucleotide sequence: TGCGCCAGCAGCTCTCAAGGGTCGGGTGAAGCTTTCTTT.

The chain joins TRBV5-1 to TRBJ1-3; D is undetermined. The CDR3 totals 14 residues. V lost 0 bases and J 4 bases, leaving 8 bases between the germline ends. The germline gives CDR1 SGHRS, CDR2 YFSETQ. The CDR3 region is CASSLVGYGNTIYF. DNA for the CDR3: TGCGCCAGCAGCTTGGTAGGGTACGGAAACACCATATATTTT.

The CDR3 DNA is TGTGCCAGCAGTGTGCACCACAGTGATGAGCAGTTCTTC. Protein product: CASSVHHSDEQFF. This chain connects TRBV6-5 to TRBJ2-1; D call uncertain. CDR1 and CDR2 from the germline V gene are MNHEY and SVGAGI. V was shortened by 5 bases and J by 8 bases, with 13 bases between the two germline ends. The CDR3 runs 13 residues.

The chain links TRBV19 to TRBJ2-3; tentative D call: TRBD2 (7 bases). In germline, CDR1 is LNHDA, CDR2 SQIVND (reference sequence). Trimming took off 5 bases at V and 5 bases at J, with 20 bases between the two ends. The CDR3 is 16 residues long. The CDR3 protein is CASSLRGRGAGDTQYF. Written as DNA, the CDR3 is TGTGCCAGTAGTCTCAGAGGGAGGGGGGCCGGAGATACGCAGTATTTT.

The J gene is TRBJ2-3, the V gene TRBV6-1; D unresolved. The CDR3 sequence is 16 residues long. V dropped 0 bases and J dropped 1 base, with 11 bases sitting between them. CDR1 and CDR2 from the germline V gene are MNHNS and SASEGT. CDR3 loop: CASSEAPFFGTDTQYF. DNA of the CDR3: TGTGCCAGCAGTGAAGCCCCCTTCTTCGGCACAGATACGCAGTATTTT.

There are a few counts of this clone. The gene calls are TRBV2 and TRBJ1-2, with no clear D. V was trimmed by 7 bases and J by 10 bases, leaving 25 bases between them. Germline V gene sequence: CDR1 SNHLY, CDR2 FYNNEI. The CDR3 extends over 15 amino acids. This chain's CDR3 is CASNRVAVGIEAYTF. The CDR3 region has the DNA TGTGCCAGCAATCGGGTCGCCGTAGGGATAGAGGCCTACACCTTC.

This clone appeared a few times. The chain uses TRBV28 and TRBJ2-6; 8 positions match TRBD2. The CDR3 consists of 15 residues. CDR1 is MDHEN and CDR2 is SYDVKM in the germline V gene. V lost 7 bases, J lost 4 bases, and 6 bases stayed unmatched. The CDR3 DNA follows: TGTGCCAGCAACGGGGGGGGTACCGGGGCCAACGTCCTGACTTTC. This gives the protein CASNGGGTGANVLTF.

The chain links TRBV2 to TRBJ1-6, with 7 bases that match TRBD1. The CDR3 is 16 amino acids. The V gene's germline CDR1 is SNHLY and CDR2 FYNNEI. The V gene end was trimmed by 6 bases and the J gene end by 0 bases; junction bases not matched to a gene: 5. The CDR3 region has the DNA TGTGCCAGCAGCTCCCGGGACAGCTCCTATAATTCACCCCTCCACTTT. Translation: CASSSRDSSYNSPLHF.

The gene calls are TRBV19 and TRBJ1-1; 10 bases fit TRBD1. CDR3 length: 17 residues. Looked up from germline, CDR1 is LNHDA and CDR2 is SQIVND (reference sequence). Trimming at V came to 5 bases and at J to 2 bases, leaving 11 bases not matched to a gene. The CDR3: CASSPRQGARSNTEAFF. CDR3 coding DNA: TGTGCCAGTAGTCCTCGACAGGGGGCGAGGTCCAACACTGAAGCTTTCTTT.

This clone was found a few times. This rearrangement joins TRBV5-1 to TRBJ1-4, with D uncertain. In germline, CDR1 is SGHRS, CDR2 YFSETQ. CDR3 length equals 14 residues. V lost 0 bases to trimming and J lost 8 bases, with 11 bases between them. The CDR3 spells CASSLDRAKEKLFF. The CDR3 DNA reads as TGCGCCAGCAGCTTGGATAGGGCGAAAGAAAAACTGTTTTTT.